This is a list of T cell receptor beta chains from one sample in a study of TIL therapy for anti-PD-1-resistant metastatic lung cancer. Libraries were prepared by immunoSEQ multiplex PCR; TCRdb keeps only in-frame clonotypes and omits some of them. The sample carries about 60,000 clones, roughly 69% recorded once. The specimen was blood, collected at baseline. The receptors shown here come from a person aged 25-79 years with non-small cell lung cancer. Both conserved end residues are part of each CDR3. D genes are given only for firm matches.

J gene | D gene | V gene | CDR3 protein
TRBJ2-5 | . | TRBV7-9 | CASSLLILHETQYF
TRBJ2-7 | . | TRBV28 | CASSLGPTLYEQYF
TRBJ1-4 | TRBD1 | TRBV5-1 | CASSSSGQGYEKLFF
TRBJ2-7 | . | TRBV11-3 | CASSLRTTGNEQYF
TRBJ2-3 | . | TRBV30 | CAWSVPSDTQYF
TRBJ1-2 | . | TRBV7-9 | CASSLEAGALYGYTF
TRBJ2-3 | . | TRBV5-1 | CASSFKTVEAIDTQYF
TRBJ2-2 | TRBD2 | TRBV27 | CASMAIAGGPTGELFF
TRBJ1-6 | . | TRBV4-2 | CASSQESGNDNSPLHF
TRBJ1-2 | . | TRBV6-5 | CASTPGPGYGYTF
TRBJ1-1 | . | TRBV5-1 | CASSSDTGAEAFF
TRBJ1-1 | . | TRBV28 | CASSFWDGNTEAFF
TRBJ2-7 | TRBD1 | TRBV6-5 | CASSYPDRVNEQYF
TRBJ2-1 | . | TRBV10-1 | CASSESLQGMVRGEQFF
TRBJ2-3 | TRBD2 | TRBV7-6 | CASSLAPTSGVTDTQYF
TRBJ1-5 | TRBD1 | TRBV2 | CASSETGAPQHF
TRBJ2-2 | . | TRBV5-5 | CASSSLGYTGELFF
TRBJ2-1 | . | TRBV7-2 | CASSLAKLPPRFF
TRBJ1-5 | . | TRBV2 | CASSEEGRQPQHF
TRBJ2-1 | . | TRBV21-1 | CANQCTLNEQFF
TRBJ1-2 | . | TRBV2 | CASKGGPTNYGYTF
TRBJ2-5 | TRBD1 | TRBV5-1 | CASSSQQGAAQYF
TRBJ1-1 | . | TRBV7-3 | CASSLVGRSNTEAFF
TRBJ1-4 | TRBD1 | TRBV10-3 | CAISEWRDQGELFF
TRBJ2-7 | TRBD1 | TRBV2 | CASSEGTGFTRSSYEQYF
TRBJ1-5 | TRBD1 | TRBV9 | CASSTGANQPQHF
TRBJ2-7 | . | TRBV14 | CASSQVAGSYEQYF